What follows are 22 T cell receptor beta chains derived from one specimen sequenced in a study of blood T cell repertoires in COVID-19. The assay was immunoSEQ multiplex PCR, and TCRdb's table has in-frame clones only and misses some. The sample holds 110,000 or so clones; more than 75% are singletons and the top ten take about 3.8%. Sequencing input: peripheral blood. The receptors shown here come from a man in his sixties with acute or convalescent COVID-19.

The chain couples TRBV24-1 to TRBJ2-7, with 10 bases identical to TRBD1. J lost 3 bases, V lost 5 bases, and 0 bases had no gene match. In germline, CDR1 is KGHDR, CDR2 SFDVKD. This CDR3 has 13 amino acids. As DNA, the CDR3 is TGTGCCACCAGTGGGGACAGGGGCTACGAGCAGTACTTC. Its protein product is CATSGDRGYEQYF.

The genes are TRBV11-1 and TRBJ2-2, with a tentative D call TRBD1 (5 bases). V was cut by 4 bases and J by 3 bases, with 9 bases left in between. The germline CDR1 and CDR2 sequences are SGHAT and FQDESV (reference sequence). The CDR3 has 14 residues. The CDR3 is CASSSRGYTGELFF. The CDR3 nucleotides read TGTGCCAGCAGCTCAAGGGGTTACACCGGGGAGCTGTTTTTT.

About this clone: The germline gene is not matched at one end of the junction; a read error may be the cause. This chain uses TRBV7-9 with TRBJ2-5, with D possibly being TRBD2 (7 bases). Germline loops: CDR1 SEHNR, CDR2 FQNEAQ (reference sequence). The CDR3 totals 14 residues. CDR3 sequence: CASSPAGALEAQYF. The CDR3 DNA reads TGTGCCAGCAGCCCCGCGGGGGCCCTAGAGGCCCAGTACTTC.

This clone was seen a handful of times. This rearrangement joins TRBV4-2 to TRBJ2-1, with D tentatively TRBD2 (6 bases). V dropped 4 bases and J dropped 2 bases, with 18 bases sitting between them. The germline V gene encodes CDR1 LGHNA and CDR2 YNFKEQ. The CDR3 runs to 17 residues. CDR3: CASSPSVGGVAYNEQFF. As DNA, the CDR3 is TGTGCCAGCAGCCCCTCTGTGGGGGGAGTGGCCTACAATGAGCAGTTCTTC.

This chain connects TRBV6-2 or TRBV6-3 to TRBJ2-1; D possibly corresponds to TRBD2 (5 bases). This CDR3 has 14 amino acids. The V end lost 4 bases, the J end lost 4 bases, and 11 bases lay between the germline ends. Per the germline V gene, CDR1 is MNHEY and CDR2 is SVGEGT. DNA for the CDR3: TGTGCCAGCAGTTTGGGTCGGGATTACAATGAGCAGTTCTTC. The encoded protein is CASSLGRDYNEQFF.

This sequence joins TRBV28 and TRBJ2-5; TRBD2 matches 7 bases. The CDR3 sequence is 16 residues long. V lost 7 bases and J lost 2; bases outside the gene matches: 13. Germline V lookup: CDR1 MDHEN, CDR2 SYDVKM. This CDR3 is CASNPSSSGPQETQYF. The DNA for the CDR3 is TGTGCCAGCAATCCCTCTTCTAGCGGCCCACAAGAGACCCAGTACTTC.

The CDR3 DNA follows: TGTGCCAGCAGCTTTGAGTCTGGAAACACCATATATTTT. It specifies CASSFESGNTIYF. V is TRBV7-8 and J is TRBJ1-3; D gene unclear. Trimming took off 3 bases at V and 1 base at J, with 4 bases between the two ends. Germline V CDR1 and CDR2: SGHVS, FQNEAQ. There are 13 residues in the CDR3.

The V and J genes are TRBV3-1 (or the pseudogene TRBV3-2) and TRBJ2-1; 7 positions agree with TRBD2. The CDR3 loop spans 14 amino acids. Germline V gene sequence: CDR1 LGHDT, CDR2 YNNKEL (reference sequence). The junction had 13 bases not matched to a gene; V was cut back by 9 bases and J by 8 bases. For the CDR3, the DNA is TGTGCCAGTGCCTGGGGGGGGATGTGGCATGAGCAGTTCTTC. This translates into CASAWGGMWHEQFF.

The V call is TRBV5-1, the J call TRBJ2-1; 9 bases line up with TRBD2. Trimming cost V 4 bases and J 2 bases; bases outside gene matches: 7. The germline V gene has CDR1 SGHRS and CDR2 YFSETQ. This CDR3 region has 16 residues. CDR3 DNA sequence: TGCGCCAGCAGCCCATTAGCGGGAGTGGCCTACAATGAGCAGTTCTTC. Translated, it gives CASSPLAGVAYNEQFF.

The chain couples TRBV28 to TRBJ2-5; 7 positions match TRBD2. CDR1 MDHEN and CDR2 SYDVKM come from the germline V gene. The CDR3 is 15 amino acids. V was clipped by 8 bases and J by 2 bases; unmatched bases: 11. DNA of the CDR3: TGTGCCAGCTCAGTCGGGGGACTATCACAAGAGACCCAGTACTTC. Translation gives CASSVGGLSQETQYF.

V is TRBV27 and J is TRBJ2-7; 14 nucleotides agree with TRBD2. CDR3 size: 15 residues. Germline CDR1 reads MNHEY; CDR2 reads SMNVEV (reference sequence). J gave up 3 bases and V 4 bases, and 2 bases lay outside the gene matches. Here the CDR3 DNA reads TGTGCCAGCAGTTATGGGACTAGCGGGAGCTACGAGCAGTACTTC. Its protein product is CASSYGTSGSYEQYF.

This rearrangement joins TRBV24-1 to TRBJ2-7; a weak D match, TRBD2 (6 bases). Germline lookup yields CDR1 KGHDR and CDR2 SFDVKD. The CDR3 runs to 12 residues. V was cut by 0 bases and J by 7 bases, with 6 bases left in between. CDR3 in amino acids: CATSDLAGEQYF. The DNA for the CDR3 is TGTGCCACCAGTGATTTGGCGGGGGAGCAGTACTTC.

CDR3: CASGLVLPRQPQETQYF. CDR3 nucleotides: TGTGCTAGTGGTTTGGTACTTCCGCGACAGCCTCAAGAGACCCAGTACTTC. The chain joins TRBV12-5 to TRBJ2-5, with D possibly matching TRBD1 (5 bases). The CDR3 covers 17 residues. CDR1 LGHNT and CDR2 FRNRAP come from the germline V gene. Deletions cut 0 bases from V and 2 bases from J, with 16 bases between.

The rearrangement uses TRBV9 and TRBJ1-6; possible D gene TRBD1, 5 bases. The CDR3 covers 15 residues. V gave up 4 bases and J gave up 8 bases, with 16 bases separating them. Germline-derived CDR1 and CDR2 are SGDLS and YYNGEE. Written as DNA, the CDR3 is TGTGCCAGCAGCTTGATGGGGGGACGGGATTCACCCCTCCACTTT. As protein: CASSLMGGRDSPLHF.

This clone was counted a single time. V usage is TRBV28 and J usage is TRBJ1-1; a weak D match, TRBD1 (5 bases). The CDR3 is 14 amino acids. Germline CDR1 reads MDHEN; CDR2 reads SYDVKM. Trimming took off 3 bases at V and 4 bases at J, with 12 bases between the two ends. Here the CDR3 DNA reads TGTGCCAGCAGTTTGATAACTCAGGGCACTGAAGCTTTCTTT. Its translation is CASSLITQGTEAFF. The full variable domain, rest sourced from reference TRBV28 and TRBJ1-1, is DVKVTQSSRYLVKRTGEKVFLECVQDMDHENMFWYRQDPGLGLRLIYFSYDVKMKEKGDIPEGYSVSREKKERFSLILESASTNQTSMYLCASSLITQGTEAFFGQGTRLTVV.

This rearrangement joins TRBV9 to TRBJ1-2; 7 bases are a match to TRBD1. The germline CDR1 and CDR2 sequences are SGDLS and YYNGEE. The J segment lost 1 base and the V segment lost 0 bases, leaving 9 bases of the junction unmatched. The CDR3 runs to 17 residues. CDR3 region: CASSVASGQRLNYGYTF. The CDR3 DNA follows: TGTGCCAGCAGCGTAGCCTCGGGACAGCGACTTAACTATGGCTACACCTTC.

The sample holds a few counts of this clone. The CDR3 protein is CASSTFGAGNQPQHF. Here the CDR3 DNA reads TGTGCCAGCAGTACTTTCGGAGCGGGCAATCAGCCCCAGCATTTT. V usage is TRBV28 and J usage is TRBJ1-5, with unresolved D. This CDR3 contains 15 residues. CDR1 and CDR2 from the germline V gene are MDHEN and SYDVKM. V lost 5 bases and J 2 bases, leaving 13 bases between the germline ends.

The chain recombines TRBV9 with TRBJ2-5, with TRBD1 matching 7 bases. CDR1 is SGDLS, CDR2 YYNGEE, per germline. The CDR3 runs 14 residues. The V segment lost 0 bases and the J segment 5 bases; nucleotides outside the gene matches: 4. The CDR3 reads CASSVDRGPETQYF. The CDR3 DNA reads as TGTGCCAGCAGCGTAGACAGGGGACCGGAGACCCAGTACTTC.

V usage is TRBV24-1 and J usage is TRBJ1-1; no clear D gene. Deletions cut 4 bases from V and 6 bases from J, with 20 bases between. Germline V gene lookup returns CDR1 KGHDR and CDR2 SFDVKD. The CDR3 has 16 residues. CDR3 coding DNA: TGTGCCACCAGTGACAGCCGGGTCCGTCCGATGGCTGAAGCTTTCTTT. The encoded protein is CATSDSRVRPMAEAFF.

The chain carries TRBV2 and TRBJ2-3; TRBD2 might be the D (5 bases). Germline CDR1 and CDR2: SNHLY and FYNNEI. V was trimmed by 7 bases and J by 1 base, leaving 12 bases between them. The CDR3 consists of 14 residues. The CDR3 loop reads CASTPVGGTDTQYF. DNA for the CDR3: TGTGCCAGCACCCCCGTGGGAGGCACAGATACGCAGTATTTT.

The V call is TRBV28, the J call TRBJ2-7; D gene uncertain. Trimming cost V 4 bases and J 0 bases, with 10 bases left between them. Germline CDR1 is MDHEN and CDR2 is SYDVKM. This CDR3 region has 14 residues. The CDR3 sequence is CASSSPPSSYEQYF. The CDR3 DNA reads as TGTGCCAGCAGTTCGCCGCCGAGCTCCTACGAGCAGTACTTC.

The J gene is TRBJ2-7, the V gene TRBV6-2 or TRBV6-3; tentative D call: TRBD2 (6 bases). V shed 6 bases and J shed 0 bases, with 15 bases lying between them. This CDR3 is built from 15 residues. Germline V gene sequence: CDR1 MNHEY, CDR2 SVGEGT. The CDR3 reads CASSLGGRSSYEQYF. CDR3 nucleotide sequence: TGTGCCAGCAGCCTGGGAGGTCGAAGCTCCTACGAGCAGTACTTC.